Presented here are 8 T cell receptor beta chains from one specimen sequenced in a study of T cell changes during pregnancy in multiple sclerosis. The method was immunoSEQ multiplex PCR; TCRdb's version includes in-frame clones alone and lacks a portion of them. The sample gives approximately 93,000 clones, around 93% of which show up once; 0.8% to 0.95% is in the top ten. The sequenced sample was peripheral blood, obtained before pregnancy. These receptors originate from a female donor with multiple sclerosis, enrolled in a pregnancy study.

V is TRBV5-1 and J is TRBJ1-2, with 7 bases matching TRBD1. Germline V gene data show CDR1 as SGHRS and CDR2 as YFSETQ. The CDR3 contains 14 residues. Losses at the gene ends were 0 bases for V and 5 bases for J; bases not matched to a gene: 4. CDR3 in DNA: TGCGCCAGCAGCTTGGACAGGGGTTTGTATGGCTACACCTTC. Protein sequence: CASSLDRGLYGYTF.

The chain combines TRBV11-2 with TRBJ1-2, with a weak D call TRBD1 (6 bases). Germline V gene sequence: CDR1 SGHAT, CDR2 FQNNGV. CDR3 length: 14 amino acids. V was pared by 7 bases and J by 5 bases, with 17 bases between. CDR3 nucleotide sequence: TGTGCCAGCACCCGACAGGACCGGCGGTATGGCTACACCTTC. It yields the protein CASTRQDRRYGYTF.

The V gene is TRBV7-3, the J gene TRBJ2-2; D is perhaps TRBD1 (6 bases). The CDR3 runs 14 residues. The V end lost 9 bases, the J end lost 5 bases, and 16 bases lay between the germline ends. Per the germline V gene, CDR1 is SGHTA and CDR2 is FQGTGA. CDR3 in amino acids: CASVQGRYTGELFF. The CDR3 nucleotides are TGTGCCAGTGTACAGGGAAGATATACCGGGGAGCTGTTTTTT.

In DNA form, the CDR3 reads TGTGCCAGCAGTCCCGACGGAGGAAGACGGCATTTT. Translated: CASSPDGGRRHF. The V call is TRBV6-5, the J call TRBJ1-5; D remains unclear. V was trimmed by 5 bases and J by 15 bases, leaving 17 bases between them. The CDR3 spans 12 residues. Germline V gene data show CDR1 as MNHEY and CDR2 as SVGAGI.

The chain has TRBV12-5 and TRBJ1-5; D may be TRBD1 (6 bases). V was trimmed by 10 bases and J by 2 bases, leaving 30 bases between them. Germline assignment: CDR1 LGHNT and CDR2 FRNRAP. The CDR3 is 19 residues long. The DNA of the CDR3 is TGTGCTAACGGGGGGGCGCCCGGGACTCCGGGCCATGGCAATCAGCCCCAGCATTTT. Translating it yields CANGGAPGTPGHGNQPQHF.

The rearrangement uses TRBV6-1 and TRBJ2-1; TRBD2 might be the D (5 bases). Trimming cost V 1 base and J 9 bases, with 10 bases left between them. Germline CDR1 MNHNS, CDR2 SASEGT. CDR3 length: 13 residues. In nucleotides, the CDR3 is TGTGCCAGCAGTGAAGGAGGACTGGGTGAGCAGTTCTTC. It encodes CASSEGGLGEQFF.

The CDR3 nucleotides are TGCAGCGGGGGAGATGGCTACACCTTC. Residues: CSGGDGYTF. V usage is TRBV20-1 and J usage is TRBJ1-2; D is perhaps TRBD1 (5 bases). CDR3 length: 9 amino acids. The germline V gene encodes CDR1 DFQATT and CDR2 SNEGSKA (reference sequence).

In this sample, this clone turned up once. This rearrangement joins TRBV7-7 to TRBJ1-1; a weak D match, TRBD1 (5 bases). Trimming pared 5 bases from V and 5 bases from J, leaving 12 bases between. This CDR3 has 13 amino acids. Germline V gives CDR1 SSHAT, CDR2 FNYEAQ (reference sequence). The CDR3 DNA is TGTGCCAGCAGCCGACAGCCCGGGACTGAAGCTTTCTTT. Its translation is CASSRQPGTEAFF.